These 13 T cell receptor beta chains originate from one sample sequenced in a study of T-cell reconstitution after alpha-beta-depleted transplantation in children. Unique molecular identifiers tagged the TCRbeta library. TCRdb analysed the PCR reads with MiXCR anew, one entry per CDR3 protein. The profile covers 540,000 or so distinct CDR3 sequences, with roughly 24% appearing a single time and roughly 15% taken by the ten largest. The input for sequencing was PBMCs, mostly from graft donor cells, taken 360 days after TCRalphabeta/CD19-depleted stem cell transplant. The receptor set was obtained from a boy in the first two years of life who had a stem cell transplant for acute myeloid leukemia, so the T cells may come from the graft donor.

In its sample, this clonotype was seen many times. The chain recombines TRBV20-1 with TRBJ2-1, with D possibly being TRBD2 (6 bases). The CDR3 covers 15 residues. Germline assignment: CDR1 DFQATT and CDR2 SNEGSKA (reference sequence). Trimming shortened V by 3 bases and J by 0 bases, and 12 bases separated the two germline ends. The CDR3: CSASSSVRSYNEQFF. DNA for the CDR3: TGCAGTGCTAGTTCTAGCGTTCGCTCCTACAATGAGCAGTTCTTC.

This chain connects TRBV20-1 to TRBJ2-1, with D perhaps assigned TRBD1 or TRBD2 (6 bases each). The V end lost 5 bases, the J end lost 5 bases, and 31 bases lay between the germline ends. The CDR3 length is 19 residues. The germline CDR1 and CDR2 sequences are DFQATT and SNEGSKA (reference sequence). Here the CDR3 reads CSAGNGWLWGAAFDNEQFF. DNA for the CDR3: TGCAGTGCTGGTAATGGATGGCTTTGGGGGGCCGCTTTTGACAATGAGCAGTTCTTC.

The V gene is TRBV7-2, the J gene TRBJ2-3, with D possibly TRBD1 on 5 matching bases. With 5 bases removed from V and 2 bases from J, the gap between germline ends came to 11 bases. CDR1 and CDR2 from the germline V gene are SGHTA and FQGNSA. This CDR3 is built from 14 residues. CDR3 coding DNA: TGTGCCAGCAGCCCAGGACACGCCACAGATACGCAGTATTTT. The encoded protein is CASSPGHATDTQYF. Using reference TRBV7-2 and TRBJ2-3 for the parts outside the CDR3, the full variable domain is GAGVSQSPSNKVTEKGKDVELRCDPISGHTALYWYRQSLGQGLEFLIYFQGNSAPDKSGLPSDRFSAERTGGSVSTLTIQRTQQEDSAVYLCASSPGHATDTQYFGPGTRLTVL.

Details on this clonotype: A much larger clone is a single base away; this may be a read error. V gene TRBV27 combines with J gene TRBJ2-1; D gene uncertain. CDR3 length: 13 residues. Germline V gene lookup returns CDR1 MNHEY and CDR2 SMNVEV (reference sequence). V lost 6 bases to trimming and J lost 0 bases, with 6 bases between them. The CDR3 nucleotides read TGTGCCAGCAGCATGGGCTCCTACAATGAGCAGTTCTTC. Residues: CASSMGSYNEQFF.

There are a few counts of this clonotype. The chain combines TRBV24-1 with TRBJ2-7, with D perhaps being TRBD1 or TRBD2 (5 bases each). Trimming took 0 bases from V and 1 from J, leaving 21 bases between them. In germline, CDR1 is KGHDR, CDR2 SFDVKD. The CDR3 contains 19 residues. The CDR3 sequence is CATSDLWLGRQGASYEQYF. Written as DNA, the CDR3 is TGTGCCACCAGTGATTTGTGGTTGGGTAGGCAGGGAGCTTCCTACGAGCAGTACTTC.

CDR3 nucleotide sequence: TGTGCCAGCAGTTTTTCGACAGGGTTTCTGAACACTGAAGCTTTCTTT. It codes for CASSFSTGFLNTEAFF. This chain uses TRBV12-3 or TRBV12-4 with TRBJ1-1; 7 nucleotides line up with TRBD1. Germline trimming cut 3 bases from V and 0 bases from J; bases unmatched to any gene: 7. CDR3 length: 16 residues.

The J gene is TRBJ2-1, the V gene TRBV7-8; unclear D gene. The CDR3 consists of 15 residues. Per the germline V gene, CDR1 is SGHVS and CDR2 is FQNEAQ. The V gene lost 3 bases and the J gene lost 0 bases, with 9 bases spanning the gap. CDR3 sequence (DNA): TGTGCCAGCAGCTTCGGGCTAGTCTCCTACAATGAGCAGTTCTTC. Translation: CASSFGLVSYNEQFF.

The chain links TRBV12-3 or TRBV12-4 to TRBJ2-5, with D perhaps matching TRBD2 (6 bases). V lost 5 bases, J lost 4 bases, and 14 bases lay in between. The CDR3 spans 14 residues. The CDR3 region is CASSPALGGETQYF. In DNA, the CDR3 is TGTGCCAGCAGTCCCGCCCTCGGGGGAGAGACCCAGTACTTC.

The CDR3 sequence is CASSRGLARGTDTQYF. The CDR3 DNA is TGTGCCAGCAGCCGCGGACTAGCACGGGGCACAGATACGCAGTATTTT. V is TRBV7-9 and J is TRBJ2-3; 8 bases line up with TRBD2. The CDR3 loop spans 16 amino acids. Germline CDR1 is SEHNR and CDR2 is FQNEAQ (reference sequence). J lost 1 base, V lost 5 bases, and 8 bases had no gene match.

The chain couples TRBV25-1 to TRBJ2-5; no clear D. The CDR3 runs 13 residues. Trimming cost V 6 bases and J 4 bases, with 12 bases left between them. Germline V CDR1 and CDR2: MGHDK, SYGVNS. CDR3 residues: CASRPPGIETQYF. In nucleotides, the CDR3 is TGTGCCAGCAGGCCACCCGGAATAGAGACCCAGTACTTC. The whole variable domain, remainder taken from reference TRBV25-1 and TRBJ2-5, is EADIYQTPRYLVIGTGKKITLECSQTMGHDKMYWYQQDPGMELHLIHYSYGVNSTEKGDLSSESTVSRIRTEHFPLTLESARPSHTSQYLCASRPPGIETQYFGPGTRLLVL.

This chain uses TRBV6-2 or TRBV6-3 with TRBJ2-1; D possibly corresponds to TRBD1 (5 bases). The CDR3 sequence is 17 residues long. The germline V gene has CDR1 MNHEY and CDR2 SVGEGT. Trimming left V 2 bases short and J 9 bases short, with 23 bases between. CDR3 sequence: CASSYDQGWAFRGEQFF. In DNA form, the CDR3 reads TGTGCCAGCAGTTACGACCAGGGATGGGCCTTTAGGGGTGAGCAGTTCTTC.

At least ten counts were recorded for this clonotype. V gene TRBV7-9 combines with J gene TRBJ1-1, with D uncertain. CDR1 and CDR2 (germline): SEHNR, FQNEAQ (reference sequence). The CDR3 runs 12 residues. Trimming shortened V by 6 bases and J by 2 bases, and 7 bases separated the two germline ends. The CDR3 protein is CASSLSNTEAFF. The DNA of the CDR3 is TGTGCCAGCAGTTTATCAAACACTGAAGCTTTCTTT.

This clonotype was observed a few times. The chain employs TRBV6-2 or TRBV6-3 and TRBJ2-7, with TRBD1 identical over 7 bases. This CDR3 has 16 amino acids. The germline V gene has CDR1 MNHEY and CDR2 SVGEGT. The ends lost 0 bases at V and 0 bases at J; junction bases unmatched: 5. CDR3 loop: CASSYSTGHSSYEQYV. The CDR3 coding sequence is TGTGCCAGCAGTTACTCGACAGGGCACAGCTCCTACGAGCAGTACGTC.